This entry lists 15 T cell receptor beta chains sequenced from one sample in a study of Ad26.COV2.S vaccination and SARS-CoV-2 variants. Treatment here: approximately 18 received Ad26.COV2.S at low or high dose, single or two shots; roughly five received placebo; per-sample allocation not given. Each sample was drawn 63 days after the first injection (of vaccine or placebo). Produced via immunoSEQ multiplex PCR; TCRdb's table is partial and in-frame only. In the table there are 500,000 or so clones, roughly nine tenths of which are singletons. The sequenced sample was peripheral blood, obtained in a trial of Ad26.COV2.S vaccine versus placebo. The source of these receptors is a person aged 18 to 65 who received the Ad26.COV2.S COVID-19 vaccine or a placebo.

The chain employs TRBV6-2 or TRBV6-3 and TRBJ1-6; D may be TRBD1 (6 bases). The CDR3 is 17 residues long. Germline CDR1 and CDR2: MNHEY and SVGEGT. With 6 bases removed from V and 7 bases from J, the gap between germline ends came to 22 bases. CDR3 loop: CASSFSLGGALNSPLHF. The DNA for the CDR3 is TGTGCCAGCAGCTTCTCTCTGGGGGGGGCGCTGAATTCACCCCTCCACTTT.

The genes are TRBV11-3 and TRBJ1-1, with D tentatively TRBD1 (6 bases). Germline CDR1 is SGHNT and CDR2 is YENEEA. The ends were cut back, 3 bases at V and 1 base at J, with 6 bases in the middle. This CDR3 region has 13 residues. The CDR3 reads CASSLGQNTEAFF. As DNA, the CDR3 is TGTGCCAGCAGCTTGGGACAGAACACTGAAGCTTTCTTT. Complete variable domain (other parts from reference TRBV11-3 and TRBJ1-1): EAGVVQSPRYKIIEKKQPVAFWCNPISGHNTLYWYLQNLGQGPELLIRYENEEAVDDSQLPKDRFSAERLKGVDSTLKIQPAELGDSAVYLCASSLGQNTEAFFGQGTRLTVV.

CDR3 DNA sequence: TGTGCCAGCAGCTTCCCGCGGAGTACGCAGTATTTT. Protein product: CASSFPRSTQYF. The chain combines TRBV11-2 with TRBJ2-3; D remains unclear. V was pared by 3 bases and J by 8 bases, with 9 bases between. The CDR3 is 12 residues long. Germline assignment: CDR1 SGHAT and CDR2 FQNNGV.

This chain's CDR3 is CASSAGVGNEQFF. The DNA for the CDR3 is TGTGCCAGCAGCGCTGGGGTAGGCAATGAGCAGTTCTTC. The chain employs TRBV7-3 and TRBJ2-1; D ambiguous. V lost 5 bases to trimming and J lost 6 bases, with 11 bases between them. This CDR3 has 13 residues. Germline V CDR1 and CDR2: SGHTA, FQGTGA.

Only a few counts were recorded for this clone. CDR3 sequence reads: CASSGYTGGEEAFF. DNA for the CDR3: TGTGCCAGCAGTGGGTATACAGGAGGGGAAGAAGCTTTCTTT. The chain is built from TRBV2 and TRBJ1-1, with a weak D call TRBD1 (5 bases). CDR1 is SNHLY and CDR2 is FYNNEI in the germline V gene. Trimming shortened V by 4 bases and J by 8 bases, and 17 bases separated the two germline ends. The CDR3 length is 14 residues.

The chain carries TRBV19 and TRBJ1-5; D is uncertain. V dropped 1 base and J dropped 6 bases, with 7 bases sitting between them. The CDR3 contains 13 residues. From germline, CDR1 is LNHDA and CDR2 SQIVND (reference sequence). CDR3 coding DNA: TGTGCCAGTAGTATAGGGTCCCGTCAGCCCCAGCATTTT. This translates into CASSIGSRQPQHF.

There are a few counts of this clone. V is TRBV6-5 and J is TRBJ2-7, with D uncertain. Germline values: CDR1 MNHEY, CDR2 SVGAGI. This CDR3 comprises 10 residues. V was clipped by 7 bases and J by 4 bases, with 5 bases between them. The DNA of the CDR3 is TGTGCCAGCATGAGGTACGAGCAGTACTTC. It is translated as CASMRYEQYF.

The rearrangement links TRBV10-3 to TRBJ1-1; D remains unclear. Per germline, CDR1 ENHRY and CDR2 SYGVKD. The V end lost 3 bases, the J end lost 0 bases, and 5 bases lay between the germline ends. This CDR3 contains 13 residues. The CDR3 DNA sequence: TGTGCCATCAGTGATCAGCTGAACACTGAAGCTTTCTTT. The encoded protein is CAISDQLNTEAFF.

The chain employs TRBV5-1 and TRBJ1-1; weak D call: TRBD1 (6 bases). The CDR3 length is 16 residues. V was pared by 4 bases and J by 0 bases, with 16 bases between. In germline, CDR1 is SGHRS, CDR2 YFSETQ. Here the CDR3 DNA reads TGCGCCAGCAGCCCGGGACACCTACCCGTGAACACTGAAGCTTTCTTT. Protein product: CASSPGHLPVNTEAFF.

The rearrangement joins TRBV19 to TRBJ2-7; D is perhaps TRBD2 (6 bases). The CDR3 has 13 residues. Trimming took 2 bases from V and 7 from J, leaving 12 bases between them. CDR1 LNHDA and CDR2 SQIVND come from the germline V gene (reference sequence). The CDR3 DNA sequence: TGTGCCAGTAGTATAAATGAAGGGAGGGAGCAGTACTTC. This sequence encodes CASSINEGREQYF.

This clone was seen once. This chain joins TRBV7-2 and TRBJ1-1; D ambiguous. The CDR3 covers 16 residues. Germline V lookup: CDR1 SGHTA, CDR2 FQGNSA. The V and J ends lost 1 base and 0 bases respectively, with 12 bases between them. Here the CDR3 reads CASSLGGVHMNTEAFF. CDR3 bases: TGTGCCAGCAGCTTAGGCGGCGTACACATGAACACTGAAGCTTTCTTT.

The J gene is TRBJ2-1, the V gene TRBV7-2; TRBD2 matches 15 bases. Germline V gene sequence: CDR1 SGHTA, CDR2 FQGNSA. Trimming at V came to 4 bases and at J to 9 bases, leaving 10 bases not matched to a gene. There are 17 residues in the CDR3. In DNA, the CDR3 is TGTGCCAGCAGCTGGACTAGCGGGGGGGCCTTTATAGGTGAGCAGTTCTTC. The encoded protein is CASSWTSGGAFIGEQFF.

As regards this clone: The junction differs from germline at one of its ends, possibly a read error. The J gene is TRBJ2-1, the V gene TRBV6-5, with 11 bases fitting TRBD2. Germline assignment: CDR1 MNHEY and CDR2 SVGAGI. This CDR3 region has 15 residues. As DNA, the CDR3 is TGTGCCAGCAATTACGGGACTAGCGGTGTCAATGAGCAGTTCTTC. This translates into CASNYGTSGVNEQFF.

The chain has TRBV18 and TRBJ1-3, with D unclear. Germline CDR1 and CDR2: KGHSH and LQKENI. The CDR3 length is 16 residues. V was cut by 2 bases and J by 0 bases, with 11 bases left in between. CDR3 loop: CASSPRLFGSGNTIYF. The CDR3 nucleotides are TGTGCCAGCTCACCAAGGTTGTTCGGCTCTGGAAACACCATATATTTT.

The chain uses TRBV4-3 and TRBJ2-1, with D possibly matching TRBD2 (5 bases). V was cut by 0 bases and J by 9 bases, with 9 bases left in between. There are 13 residues in the CDR3. Germline values: CDR1 LGHNA, CDR2 YSLEER. For the CDR3, the DNA is TGCGCCAGCAGCCAAGATAGCGAAGTTGAGCAGTTCTTC. Translated, it gives CASSQDSEVEQFF.